The 21 T cell receptor beta chains listed next were all sequenced from one sample in a study of blood T cell repertoires in COVID-19. Profiling relied on immunoSEQ multiplex PCR, and the TCRdb table lists in-frame clones only, not all of them. This table holds around 97,000 clones, roughly 88% found once. The sequenced sample was peripheral blood. The receptors here all came from a human donor in a cohort sampled during active COVID-19.

The chain uses TRBV27 and TRBJ2-7; 9 nucleotides align to TRBD1. Per germline, CDR1 MNHEY and CDR2 SMNVEV (reference sequence). V was clipped by 7 bases and J by 4 bases; unmatched bases: 8. The CDR3 totals 14 residues. The CDR3 is CASNPGQGFYEQYF. Written as DNA, the CDR3 is TGTGCCAGCAACCCCGGACAGGGGTTTTACGAGCAGTACTTC.

This clone was counted a single time. The chain carries TRBV24-1 and TRBJ2-3, with D unresolved. V was trimmed by 9 bases and J by 1 base, leaving 16 bases between them. Germline CDR1 and CDR2: KGHDR and SFDVKD. This CDR3 is 15 amino acids long. The DNA of the CDR3 is TGTGCCACCGGAGAGACGGCCCGACGCACAGATACGCAGTATTTT. This codes for CATGETARRTDTQYF.

The chain uses TRBV27 and TRBJ2-5; 12 positions agree with TRBD1. After removal of 9 bases from V and 5 bases from J, the junction contained 7 bases not matched to a gene. Germline lookup yields CDR1 MNHEY and CDR2 SMNVEV (reference sequence). CDR3 length equals 14 residues. CDR3 in amino acids: CASLGQGAGETQYF. CDR3 nucleotide sequence: TGTGCCAGTCTGGGACAGGGGGCTGGGGAGACCCAGTACTTC.

The chain couples TRBV30 to TRBJ2-1; the D is unclear. The ends were cut back, 0 bases at V and 2 bases at J, with 8 bases in the middle. CDR1 and CDR2 (germline): GTSNPN, SVGIG (reference sequence). This CDR3 region has 14 residues. CDR3 nucleotides: TGTGCCTGGAGTGTAACAGTAGCCTACAATGAGCAGTTCTTC. It encodes CAWSVTVAYNEQFF.

V usage is TRBV5-4 and J usage is TRBJ2-5; D might be TRBD1 (5 bases). This CDR3 region has 12 residues. Germline lookup yields CDR1 SGHNT and CDR2 YYREEE (reference sequence). Trimming cost V 1 base and J 5 bases, with 6 bases left between them. CDR3 amino acids: CASSLNRETQYF. The CDR3 DNA sequence: TGTGCCAGCAGCTTGAACAGGGAGACCCAGTACTTC.

The chain combines TRBV12-2 with TRBJ2-1; the table's TRBD2 call for D was not verified on the DNA. TRBV12-2 is deemed a pseudogene. The CDR3 is 15 amino acids. This chain's CDR3 is CASRLDSSSYNEQFF. DNA of the CDR3: TGTGCAAGTCGCTTAGATTCCTCCTCCTACAATGAGCAGTTCTTC.

The rearrangement uses TRBV9 and TRBJ2-7, with 8 bases fitting TRBD2. Germline CDR1 SGDLS, CDR2 YYNGEE. There are 15 residues in the CDR3. With 0 bases clipped from V and 6 bases from J, the junction kept 8 bases outside the gene matches. The CDR3 region is CASSVAGSGELEQYF. Here the CDR3 DNA reads TGTGCCAGCAGCGTAGCTGGTAGCGGGGAACTCGAGCAGTACTTC.

The CDR3 sequence: CASSDLSAARGEQFF. CDR3 in DNA: TGTGCCAGCAGTGATCTTAGTGCGGCCCGGGGTGAGCAGTTCTTC. The V gene is TRBV2, the J gene TRBJ2-1, with D possibly matching TRBD2 (5 bases). V shed 3 bases and J shed 9 bases, with 18 bases lying between them. Germline V gene data show CDR1 as SNHLY and CDR2 as FYNNEI. The length of the CDR3 is 15 residues. The variable domain in full, completed from reference TRBV2 and TRBJ2-1, reads EPEVTQTPSHQVTQMGQEVILRCVPISNHLYFYWYRQILGQKVEFLVSFYNNEISEKSEIFDDQFSVERPDGSNFTLKIRSTKLEDSAMYFCASSDLSAARGEQFFGPGTRLTVL.

The V call is TRBV5-6, the J call TRBJ1-1; tentatively, D is TRBD1 (5 bases). Trimming stripped 3 bases from V and 7 bases from J, with 7 bases between. This CDR3 has 11 amino acids. Germline-derived CDR1 and CDR2 are SGHDT and YYEEEE. The CDR3 here is CASSSTDEAFF. The CDR3 region has the DNA TGTGCCAGCAGCTCGACAGATGAAGCTTTCTTT. The variable domain in full, completed from reference TRBV5-6 and TRBJ1-1, reads DAGVTQSPTHLIKTRGQQVTLRCSPKSGHDTVSWYQQALGQGPQFIFQYYEEEERQRGNFPDRFSGHQFPNYSSELNVNALLLGDSALYLCASSSTDEAFFGQGTRLTVV.

This clone appeared once. The genes are TRBV7-6 and TRBJ2-7; 7 bases align to TRBD2. This CDR3 has 15 residues. The J segment lost 7 bases and the V segment lost 4 bases, leaving 13 bases of the junction unmatched. Germline-derived CDR1 and CDR2 are SGHVS and FNYEAQ. The CDR3 coding sequence is TGTGCCAGCAGCTCCGCCGGGGAGGGCACGAGGGAGCAGTACTTC. Translation gives CASSSAGEGTREQYF. The full variable domain, completed using reference TRBV7-6 and TRBJ2-7, is GAGVSQSPRYKVTKRGQDVALRCDPISGHVSLYWYRQALGQGPEFLTYFNYEAQQDKSGLPNDRFSAERPEGSISTLTIQRTEQRDSAMYRCASSSAGEGTREQYFGPGTRLTVT.

This clone appeared once. The V call is TRBV4-1, the J call TRBJ2-7, with TRBD2 identical over 11 bases. Germline V gene lookup returns CDR1 MGHRA and CDR2 YSYEKL. This CDR3 comprises 17 residues. V gave up 2 bases and J gave up 2 bases; unmatched junction bases: 8. CDR3 sequence: CASSQFLLAGGTYEQYF. The CDR3, as DNA: TGCGCCAGCAGCCAATTCTTGCTAGCGGGAGGTACCTACGAGCAGTACTTC.

The chain links TRBV4-2 to TRBJ2-3; TRBD2 agrees at 11 bases. The V segment lost 0 bases and the J segment 0 bases; nucleotides outside the gene matches: 5. This CDR3 region has 18 residues. The V gene's germline CDR1 is LGHNA and CDR2 YNFKEQ. The CDR3 protein is CASSQDLAGGTSTDTQYF. The CDR3 DNA reads as TGTGCCAGCAGCCAAGATTTAGCGGGGGGGACTAGCACAGATACGCAGTATTTT.

The rearrangement uses TRBV24-1 and TRBJ2-3, with 7 bases lining up with TRBD1. CDR3 length equals 16 residues. Trimming cost V 1 base and J 1 base; bases outside gene matches: 4. The germline V gene has CDR1 KGHDR and CDR2 SFDVKD. The DNA of the CDR3 is TGTGCCACCAGTGATTTTAGGACAGGTGGCACAGATACGCAGTATTTT. Its protein product is CATSDFRTGGTDTQYF.

The V gene is TRBV6-5, the J gene TRBJ2-7; 8 bases are a match to TRBD1. V was clipped by 0 bases and J by 5 bases; unmatched bases: 3. In germline, CDR1 is MNHEY, CDR2 SVGAGI. The CDR3 runs to 14 residues. Written as DNA, the CDR3 is TGTGCCAGCAGTTACTCGGGACAGGTCAACGAGCAGTACTTC. It encodes CASSYSGQVNEQYF.

This rearrangement joins TRBV5-5 to TRBJ1-4; 7 positions match TRBD1. The V and J ends lost 4 bases and 4 bases, in that order; junction bases with no gene match: 4. There are 14 residues in the CDR3. Germline V gives CDR1 SGHKS, CDR2 YYEKEE (reference sequence). The CDR3 DNA reads TGTGCCAGCAGCATAGGACAGGATAATGAAAAACTGTTTTTT. Its translation: CASSIGQDNEKLFF.

This chain uses TRBV5-6 with TRBJ1-2, with no clear D. The V gene lost 3 bases and the J gene lost 4 bases, with 7 bases spanning the gap. Germline lookup yields CDR1 SGHDT and CDR2 YYEEEE. The length of the CDR3 is 12 residues. In DNA, the CDR3 is TGTGCCAGCAGCTCCCGCAGCTATGGCTACACCTTC. This translates into CASSSRSYGYTF.

The V call is TRBV9, the J call TRBJ1-4; 9 bases line up with TRBD1. Germline V gene lookup returns CDR1 SGDLS and CDR2 YYNGEE. V lost 3 bases, J lost 5 bases, and 14 bases stayed unmatched. The CDR3 has 18 residues. CDR3 amino acids: CASSAGQGPRGWNEKLFF. The DNA for the CDR3 is TGTGCCAGCAGCGCCGGACAGGGGCCGCGGGGGTGGAATGAAAAACTGTTTTTT.

The rearrangement joins TRBV5-6 to TRBJ2-1; TRBD2 matches 10 bases. This CDR3 contains 15 residues. CDR1 and CDR2 (germline): SGHDT, YYEEEE. The V gene end was trimmed by 2 bases and the J gene end by 6 bases; junction bases not matched to a gene: 5. CDR3 coding DNA: TGTGCCAGCAGCTTAGCGGGGGGGCGGATCAATGAGCAGTTCTTC. Translation: CASSLAGGRINEQFF.

The chain couples TRBV4-1 to TRBJ2-3; 14 bases align to TRBD2. This CDR3 comprises 17 residues. Germline CDR1 and CDR2: MGHRA and YSYEKL. Trimming took 4 bases from V and 5 from J; bases not matched to a gene: 8. The CDR3 coding sequence is TGCGCCAGCAGCCTAACGCCTGGACTAGCGGGAGGAGATACGCAGTATTTT. Protein: CASSLTPGLAGGDTQYF.

The V and J genes are TRBV19 and TRBJ1-4; D is perhaps TRBD1 (5 bases). The CDR3 extends over 13 amino acids. Trimming took off 9 bases at V and 8 bases at J, with 16 bases between the two ends. From germline, CDR1 is LNHDA and CDR2 SQIVND (reference sequence). Here the CDR3 reads CASRLSRAEKLFF. CDR3 DNA: TGTGCCAGCAGATTGTCCAGGGCCGAAAAACTGTTTTTT.

The chain employs TRBV12-5 and TRBJ1-5, with 12 bases that match TRBD1. The CDR3 length is 19 residues. Germline CDR1 reads LGHNT; CDR2 reads FRNRAP. V shed 3 bases and J 4 bases; nucleotides not matched to a gene: 13. The CDR3 DNA sequence: TGTGCTAGTGGTTTTCCCCGGGACAGGGGGCCTACATTTAATCAGCCCCAGCATTTT. It is translated as CASGFPRDRGPTFNQPQHF.